This entry lists 12 T cell receptor beta chains sequenced from one sample in a study of blood T cells in healthy people across ages. A second roughly 6 to 12 cycle PCR used barcoded and J-beta primers. TCRdb processed the 5' RACE reads anew with MiXCR; each CDR3 protein has one entry. This repertoire shows 850,000 or so distinct CDR3 sequences, 25% to 30% found once; its top ten account for around 15%. The source material was blood. The receptors derive from an elderly woman in good health.

Worth noting for this clonotype: This may be a read error, as it is one base from a much larger clone. V is TRBV6-2 or TRBV6-3 and J is TRBJ2-7; D not resolved. Trimming stripped 0 bases from V and 3 bases from J, with 21 bases between. The CDR3 consists of 18 residues. Germline loops: CDR1 MNHEY, CDR2 SVGEGT. The CDR3 protein is CASSYSIQSRTVVYEQYF. The DNA of the CDR3 is TGTGCCAGCAGTTACTCGATTCAAAGTAGAACAGTGGTCTACGAGCAGTACTTC.

This clonotype has at least ten counts. The chain employs TRBV7-2 and TRBJ2-1; TRBD2 matches 8 bases. V trimming: 5 bases; J trimming: 9 bases; junction bases outside the gene matches: 6. Looked up from germline, CDR1 is SGHTA and CDR2 is FQGNSA. The CDR3 sequence is 13 residues long. Written as DNA, the CDR3 is TGTGCCAGCAGCACCCGGACTAGCACTGAGCAGTTCTTC. Translating gives CASSTRTSTEQFF.

Of note for this clonotype: This sequence may be a read error, since a much larger clone differs from it by one base. V usage is TRBV20-1 and J usage is TRBJ1-4; possible D gene TRBD1, 5 bases. Per germline, CDR1 DFQATT and CDR2 SNEGSKA (reference sequence). The CDR3 has 15 residues. The V and J ends lost 4 bases and 1 base respectively, with 13 bases between them. The CDR3: CSATSPGRTNEKLFF. CDR3 nucleotides: TGCAGTGCTACCTCTCCGGGACGAACTAATGAAAAACTGTTTTTT.

This clonotype was seen ten or more times. The chain has TRBV7-2 and TRBJ1-6, with D unclear. Per the germline V gene, CDR1 is SGHTA and CDR2 is FQGNSA. V gave up 5 bases and J gave up 3 bases, with 14 bases separating them. The CDR3 extends over 16 amino acids. CDR3 sequence reads: CASSPRVSGYNSPLHF. The CDR3 DNA sequence: TGTGCCAGCAGCCCTAGGGTGTCTGGCTATAATTCACCCCTCCACTTT.

Note on this clonotype: Just one base apart from a much larger clone, this may be a read error. This CDR3 reads CASSFPAQETQFF. CDR3 coding DNA: TGTGCCAGCAGCTTTCCTGCCCAAGAGACCCAGTTCTTC. J is TRBJ2-5 and V is TRBV7-2; D not resolved. The J call may be wrong; the DNA end is better matched by TRBJ2-1. Germline CDR1 reads SGHTA; CDR2 reads FQGNSA. This CDR3 comprises 13 residues.

Ten or more counts support this clonotype. This chain links TRBV29-1 with TRBJ2-3, with D unclear. Germline V gene lookup returns CDR1 SQVTM and CDR2 ANQGSEA. The CDR3 loop spans 14 amino acids. Trimming shortened V by 6 bases and J by 1 base, and 14 bases separated the two germline ends. CDR3 nucleotides: TGCAGCGTCCGAAGTTACGCGGGCACAGATACGCAGTATTTT. This gives the protein CSVRSYAGTDTQYF.

The CDR3 is CASSLNQGRNTEAFF. The CDR3 coding sequence is TGTGCCAGCAGTTTAAACCAGGGGAGGAACACTGAAGCTTTCTTT. This chain joins TRBV12-3 or TRBV12-4 and TRBJ1-1, with TRBD1 as a possible D gene (6 bases). V lost 2 bases and J lost 1, with 11 bases in between. CDR3 length: 15 amino acids.

Comment on this clonotype: At one of its ends the junction is not consistent with the germline gene, which may arise from a read error. The chain carries TRBV5-1 and TRBJ1-1; D might be TRBD1 (6 bases). This CDR3 comprises 19 residues. The germline CDR1 and CDR2 sequences are SGHRS and YFSETQ. CDR3 sequence (DNA): TGCGCCTGCAGCTTGGCCTGGGGCCGCCGGGACACCTTGAACACTGAAGCTTTCTTT. This gives the protein CACSLAWGRRDTLNTEAFF.

Worth noting for this clonotype: The junction and the germline gene differ at one end; a read error may be behind it. The chain carries TRBV7-9 and TRBJ2-3; 7 nucleotides line up with TRBD1. The CDR3 runs to 13 residues. The V gene's germline CDR1 is SEHNR and CDR2 FQNEAQ (reference sequence). This chain's CDR3 is CASSLTGVDTLYF. The DNA of the CDR3 is TGTGCCAGCAGCTTAACAGGGGTGGATACGCTGTATTTT.

Remarks on this clonotype: Germline is not matched at one junction end, which may reflect a read error. In DNA form, the CDR3 reads TGTGCCAGCTCACCAACCGGAGGGGCAACTAATGAAAAACGGTTTTTT. It specifies CASSPTGGATNEKRFF. V is TRBV18 and J is TRBJ1-4, with D perhaps TRBD1 (5 bases). CDR1 and CDR2 from the germline V gene are KGHSH and LQKENI. There are 16 residues in the CDR3.

This clonotype was counted at least ten times. V is TRBV7-2 and J is TRBJ2-1, with D perhaps being TRBD1 or TRBD2 (5 bases each). V lost 0 bases and J 11 bases, leaving 14 bases between the germline ends. The CDR3 runs 14 residues. Germline CDR1 and CDR2: SGHTA and FQGNSA. The CDR3 sequence: CASSLAFQGDKQFF. The CDR3 bases are TGTGCCAGCAGCTTAGCGTTTCAGGGAGATAAGCAGTTCTTC.

This clonotype was recorded many times. This chain uses TRBV6-6 with TRBJ2-7, with D perhaps TRBD1 (6 bases). The germline V gene has CDR1 MNHNY and CDR2 SVGAGI (reference sequence). The CDR3 sequence is 16 residues long. Trimming cost V 2 bases and J 0 bases, with 14 bases left between them. CDR3 bases: TGTGCCAGCAGTTACGGGGGCAGCTTAAGCTCCTACGAGCAGTACTTC. Translating it yields CASSYGGSLSSYEQYF.